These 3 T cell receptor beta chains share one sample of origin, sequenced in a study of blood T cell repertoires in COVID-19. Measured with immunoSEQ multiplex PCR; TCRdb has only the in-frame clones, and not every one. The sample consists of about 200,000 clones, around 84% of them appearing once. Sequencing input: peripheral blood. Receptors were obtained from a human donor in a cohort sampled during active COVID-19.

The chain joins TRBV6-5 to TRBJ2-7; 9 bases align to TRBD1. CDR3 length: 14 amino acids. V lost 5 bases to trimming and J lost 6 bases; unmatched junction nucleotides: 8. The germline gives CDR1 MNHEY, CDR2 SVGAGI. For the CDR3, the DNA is TGTGCCAGCAGTCTACAGGGGGCTGGAAGCGAGCAGTACGTC. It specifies CASSLQGAGSEQYV.

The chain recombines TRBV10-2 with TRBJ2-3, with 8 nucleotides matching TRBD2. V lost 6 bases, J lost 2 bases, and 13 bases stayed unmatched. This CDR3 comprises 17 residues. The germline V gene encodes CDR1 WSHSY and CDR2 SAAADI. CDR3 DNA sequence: TGCGCCAGCAGCCTCCCGGGACTAGTAGGGGCCACAGATACGCAGTATTTT. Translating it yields CASSLPGLVGATDTQYF.

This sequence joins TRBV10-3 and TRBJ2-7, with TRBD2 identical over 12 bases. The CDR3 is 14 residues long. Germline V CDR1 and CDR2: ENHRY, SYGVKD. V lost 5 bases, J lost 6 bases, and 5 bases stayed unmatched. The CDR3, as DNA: TGTGCCATCAGTCTAGCGGGAGGGCCGACCGAGCAGTACTTC. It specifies CAISLAGGPTEQYF.